This T cell receptor beta chain was obtained from a study of T cells in localized non-small cell lung cancer. The CDR3 is 14 amino acids. Germline lookup yields CDR1 ENHRY and CDR2 SYGVKD. Trimming left V 0 bases short and J 4 bases short, with 7 bases between. The method was immunoSEQ multiplex PCR; TCRdb's version includes in-frame clones alone and lacks a portion of them. The data show tens of thousands of clones, with 70% to 80% seen just once and roughly a sixth held by the top ten. This TCR derives from a man aged 35-75 years with stage I squamous cell lung carcinoma. V gene TRBV10-3 combines with J gene TRBJ2-1; possible D gene TRBD1, 6 bases. Material: peripheral blood, obtained before any cancer treatment. CDR3 sequence reads: CAISESGAYNEQFF. CDR3 bases: TGTGCCATCAGTGAGTCGGGGGCTTACAATGAGCAGTTCTTC.